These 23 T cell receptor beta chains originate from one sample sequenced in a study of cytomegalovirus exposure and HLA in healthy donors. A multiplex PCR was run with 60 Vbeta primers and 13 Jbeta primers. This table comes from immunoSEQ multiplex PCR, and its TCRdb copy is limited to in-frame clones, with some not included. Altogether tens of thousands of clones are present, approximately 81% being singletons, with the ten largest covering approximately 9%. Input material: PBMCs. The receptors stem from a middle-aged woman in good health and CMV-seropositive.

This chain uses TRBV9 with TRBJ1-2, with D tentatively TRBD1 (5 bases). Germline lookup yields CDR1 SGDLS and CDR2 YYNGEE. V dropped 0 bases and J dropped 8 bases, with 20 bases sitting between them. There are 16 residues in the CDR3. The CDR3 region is CASSVGEGLNFWGYTF. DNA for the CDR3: TGTGCCAGCAGCGTAGGTGAGGGACTCAACTTTTGGGGCTACACCTTC.

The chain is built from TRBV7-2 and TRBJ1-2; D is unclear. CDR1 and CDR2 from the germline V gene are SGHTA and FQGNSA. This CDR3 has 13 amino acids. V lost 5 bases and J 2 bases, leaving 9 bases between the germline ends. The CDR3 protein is CASSTGQNYGYTF. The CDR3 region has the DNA TGTGCCAGCAGCACGGGTCAAAACTATGGCTACACCTTC.

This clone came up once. The CDR3 DNA reads as TGTGCCAGCAGCTTTGACAGTACGGGCTATCAGCCCCAGCATTTT. It specifies CASSFDSTGYQPQHF. The genes are TRBV6-5 and TRBJ1-5, with D perhaps matching TRBD1 (5 bases). There are 15 residues in the CDR3. Trimming pared 6 bases from V and 5 bases from J, leaving 17 bases between. Germline values: CDR1 MNHEY, CDR2 SVGAGI.

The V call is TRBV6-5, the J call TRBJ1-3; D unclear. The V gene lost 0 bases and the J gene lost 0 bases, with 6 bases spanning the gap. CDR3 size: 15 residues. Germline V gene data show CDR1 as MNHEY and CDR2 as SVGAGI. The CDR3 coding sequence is TGTGCCAGCAGTTACTCTAGGAGCTCTGGAAACACCATATATTTT. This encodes CASSYSRSSGNTIYF.

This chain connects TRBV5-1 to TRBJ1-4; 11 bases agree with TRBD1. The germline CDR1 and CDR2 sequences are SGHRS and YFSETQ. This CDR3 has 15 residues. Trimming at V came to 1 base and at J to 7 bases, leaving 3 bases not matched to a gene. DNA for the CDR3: TGCGCCAGCAGCTTGTTAGGGACAGGGGGTGAAAAACTGTTTTTT. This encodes CASSLLGTGGEKLFF.

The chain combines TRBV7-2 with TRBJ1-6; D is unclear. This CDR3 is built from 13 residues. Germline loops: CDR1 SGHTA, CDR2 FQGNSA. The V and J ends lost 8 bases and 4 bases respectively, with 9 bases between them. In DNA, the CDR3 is TGTGCCAGCGAACAGAGTTATAATTCACCCCTCCACTTT. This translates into CASEQSYNSPLHF.

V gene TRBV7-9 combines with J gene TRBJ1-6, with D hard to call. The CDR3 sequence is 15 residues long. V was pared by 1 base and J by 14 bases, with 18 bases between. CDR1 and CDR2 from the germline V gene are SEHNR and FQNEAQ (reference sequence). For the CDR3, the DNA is TGTGCCAGCAGCTTAGTCTCGGGGAGGTTCGAGGCCCTCCACTTT. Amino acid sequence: CASSLVSGRFEALHF.

Here the CDR3 reads CASSQVLTPGTYEQYF. CDR3 bases: TGCGCCAGCAGCCAAGTATTAACTCCGGGAACCTACGAGCAGTACTTC. The chain is built from TRBV4-1 and TRBJ2-7; a weak D match, TRBD2 (5 bases). Germline V gene lookup returns CDR1 MGHRA and CDR2 YSYEKL. V was pared by 1 base and J by 2 bases, with 15 bases between. CDR3 length: 16 residues.

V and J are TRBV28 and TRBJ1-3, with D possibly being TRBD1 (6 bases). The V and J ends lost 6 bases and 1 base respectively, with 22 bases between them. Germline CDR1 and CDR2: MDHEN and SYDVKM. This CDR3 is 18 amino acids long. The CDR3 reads CASSLPVSGVQSGNTIYF. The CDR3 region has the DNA TGTGCCAGCAGCCTACCGGTATCAGGGGTTCAATCTGGAAACACCATATATTTT.

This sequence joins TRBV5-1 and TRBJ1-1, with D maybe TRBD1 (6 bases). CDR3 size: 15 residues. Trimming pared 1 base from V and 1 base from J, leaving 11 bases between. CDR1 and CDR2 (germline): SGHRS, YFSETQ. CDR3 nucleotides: TGCGCCAGCAGCTTGAGAGGACAGACGAACACTGAAGCTTTCTTT. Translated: CASSLRGQTNTEAFF.

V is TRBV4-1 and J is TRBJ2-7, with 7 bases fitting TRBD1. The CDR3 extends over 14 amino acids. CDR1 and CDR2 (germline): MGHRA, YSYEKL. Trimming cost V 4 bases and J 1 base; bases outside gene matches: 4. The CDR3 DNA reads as TGCGCCAGCAGCCCTGGGGACAGTTCCTACGAGCAGTACTTC. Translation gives CASSPGDSSYEQYF.

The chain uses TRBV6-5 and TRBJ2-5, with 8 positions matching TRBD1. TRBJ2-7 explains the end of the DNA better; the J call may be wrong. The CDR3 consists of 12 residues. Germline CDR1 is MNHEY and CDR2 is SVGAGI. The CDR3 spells CASSRQGHEQYF. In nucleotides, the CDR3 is TGTGCCAGCAGCCGACAGGGGCACGAGCAGTACTTC.

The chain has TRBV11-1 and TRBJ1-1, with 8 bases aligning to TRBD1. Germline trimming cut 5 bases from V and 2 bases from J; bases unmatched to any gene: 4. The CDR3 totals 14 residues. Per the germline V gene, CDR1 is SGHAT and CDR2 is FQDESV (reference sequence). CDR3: CASSPDRGNTEAFF. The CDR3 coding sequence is TGTGCCAGCAGCCCCGACAGGGGAAACACTGAAGCTTTCTTT.

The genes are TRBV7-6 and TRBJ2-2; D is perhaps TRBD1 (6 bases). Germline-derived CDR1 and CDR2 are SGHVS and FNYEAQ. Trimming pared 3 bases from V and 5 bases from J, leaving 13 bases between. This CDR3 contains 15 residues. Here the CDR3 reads CASSFRGSGTGELFF. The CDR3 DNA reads TGTGCCAGCAGCTTTAGGGGGTCGGGGACCGGGGAGCTGTTTTTT.

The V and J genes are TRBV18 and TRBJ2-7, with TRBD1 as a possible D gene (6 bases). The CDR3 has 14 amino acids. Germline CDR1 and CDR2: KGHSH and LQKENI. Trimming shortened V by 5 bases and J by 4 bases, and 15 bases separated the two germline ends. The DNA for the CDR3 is TGTGCCAGCTCATCGGAGACAGGAGCTTACGAGCAGTACTTC. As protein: CASSSETGAYEQYF.

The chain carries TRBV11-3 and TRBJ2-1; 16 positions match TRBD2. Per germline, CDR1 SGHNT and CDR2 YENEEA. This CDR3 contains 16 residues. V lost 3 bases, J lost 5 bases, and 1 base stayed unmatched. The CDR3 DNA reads TGTGCCAGCAGCTTGGGACTAGCGGGGGGGAACAATGAGCAGTTCTTC. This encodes CASSLGLAGGNNEQFF.

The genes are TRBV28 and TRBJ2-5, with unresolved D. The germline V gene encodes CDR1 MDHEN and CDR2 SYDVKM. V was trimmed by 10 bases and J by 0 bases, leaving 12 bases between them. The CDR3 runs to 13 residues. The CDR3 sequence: CAILRVNQETQYF. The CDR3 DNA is TGTGCCATACTCCGGGTCAACCAAGAGACCCAGTACTTC.

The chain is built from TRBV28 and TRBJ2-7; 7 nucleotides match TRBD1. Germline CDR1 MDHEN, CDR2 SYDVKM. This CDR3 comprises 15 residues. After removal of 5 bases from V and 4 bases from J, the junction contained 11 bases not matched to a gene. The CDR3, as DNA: TGTGCCAGCAGTACTCCAAGGACAGGCGCATACGAGCAGTACTTC. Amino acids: CASSTPRTGAYEQYF.

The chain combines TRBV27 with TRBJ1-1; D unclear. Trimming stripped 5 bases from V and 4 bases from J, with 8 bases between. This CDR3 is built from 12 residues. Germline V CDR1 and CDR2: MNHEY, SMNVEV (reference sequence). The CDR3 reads CASSLEVTEAFF. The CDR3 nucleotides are TGTGCCAGCAGTCTGGAGGTCACTGAAGCTTTCTTT.

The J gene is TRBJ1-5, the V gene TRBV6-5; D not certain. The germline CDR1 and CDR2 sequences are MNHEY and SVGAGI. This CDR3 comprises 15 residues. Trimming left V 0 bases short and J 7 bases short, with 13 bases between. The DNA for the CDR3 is TGTGCCAGCAGTTACTCCTGGAGCGAAGGACAGCCCCAGCATTTT. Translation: CASSYSWSEGQPQHF.

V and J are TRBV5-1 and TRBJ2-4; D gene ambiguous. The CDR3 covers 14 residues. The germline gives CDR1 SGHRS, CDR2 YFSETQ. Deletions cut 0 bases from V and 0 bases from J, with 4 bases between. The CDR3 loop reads CASSLGVAKNIQYF. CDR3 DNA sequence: TGCGCCAGCAGCTTGGGCGTAGCCAAAAACATTCAGTACTTC.

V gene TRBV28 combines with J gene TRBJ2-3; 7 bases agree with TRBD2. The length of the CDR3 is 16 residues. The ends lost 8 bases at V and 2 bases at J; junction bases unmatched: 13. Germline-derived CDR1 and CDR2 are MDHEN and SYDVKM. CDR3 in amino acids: CASAERGGGHTDTQYF. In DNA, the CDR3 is TGTGCCAGCGCCGAGCGGGGAGGAGGGCACACAGATACGCAGTATTTT.

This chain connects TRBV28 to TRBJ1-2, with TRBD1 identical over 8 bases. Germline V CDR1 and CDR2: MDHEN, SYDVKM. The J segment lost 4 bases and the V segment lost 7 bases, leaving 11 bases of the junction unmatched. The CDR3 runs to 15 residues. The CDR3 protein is CASMLGQAMVYGYTF. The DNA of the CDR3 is TGTGCCAGCATGTTGGGACAGGCTATGGTCTATGGCTACACCTTC.